Presented here are 8 T cell receptor beta chains from one specimen sequenced in a study of identical twins. One entry per CDR3 protein results from TCRdb running MiXCR on the 5' RACE reads. The data hold approximately 240,000 distinct CDR3 sequences, with around an eighth observed a single time. Sequenced input: memory (CD45RO+) T cells sorted from blood. The receptor set was obtained from a woman between 18 and 29 years old in good health.

This clonotype was detected a few times. Here the CDR3 DNA reads TGCAGCTTCATGGGAAACACCAATCAGCCCCAGCATTTT. Its protein product is CSFMGNTNQPQHF. The rearrangement uses TRBV29-1 and TRBJ1-5; no definite D call. V lost 8 bases and J 3 bases, leaving 14 bases between the germline ends. The CDR3 is made up of 13 amino acids. Germline V gene data show CDR1 as SQVTM and CDR2 as ANQGSEA.

This chain links TRBV7-3 with TRBJ2-7; the match to TRBD2 covers 9 bases. Trimming at V came to 5 bases and at J to 2 bases, leaving 7 bases not matched to a gene. Germline V gene data show CDR1 as SGHTA and CDR2 as FQGTGA. The CDR3 sequence is 15 residues long. The CDR3 spells CASSPIPSGAYEQYF. The CDR3 DNA is TGTGCCAGCAGCCCCATCCCTAGCGGGGCCTACGAGCAGTACTTC.

This chain links TRBV15 with TRBJ1-5; 8 bases line up with TRBD1. This CDR3 is built from 15 residues. After removal of 5 bases from V and 5 bases from J, the junction contained 8 bases not matched to a gene. Germline V CDR1 and CDR2: LNHNV, YYDKDF (reference sequence). Here the CDR3 reads CATSHDRGQYQPQHF. Here the CDR3 DNA reads TGTGCCACCAGCCACGACAGGGGTCAGTATCAGCCCCAGCATTTT. The full variable domain, its missing parts supplied by reference TRBV15 and TRBJ1-5, is DAMVIQNPRYQVTQFGKPVTLSCSQTLNHNVMYWYQQKSSQAPKLLFHYYDKDFNNEADTPDNFQSRRPNTSFCFLDIRSPGLGDTAMYLCATSHDRGQYQPQHFGDGTRLSIL.

This sequence joins TRBV19 and TRBJ2-2; TRBD1 is a possible D gene (5 bases). Trimming pared 3 bases from V and 7 bases from J, leaving 9 bases between. Germline loops: CDR1 LNHDA, CDR2 SQIVND (reference sequence). The CDR3 is 13 residues long. CDR3 in amino acids: CASSIKGYGELFF. The CDR3 bases are TGTGCCAGTAGTATTAAGGGGTACGGGGAGCTGTTTTTT.

This clonotype was picked up many times. V is TRBV20-1 and J is TRBJ1-5, with TRBD1 matching 10 bases. The CDR3 runs to 15 residues. After removal of 5 bases from V and 5 bases from J, the junction contained 9 bases not matched to a gene. Per germline, CDR1 DFQATT and CDR2 SNEGSKA (reference sequence). Here the CDR3 reads CSAGAGQGMDQPQHF. Written as DNA, the CDR3 is TGCAGTGCTGGGGCGGGACAGGGGATGGATCAGCCCCAGCATTTT.

The table lists this clonotype with a few counts. The chain has TRBV20-1 and TRBJ2-3, with a weak D call TRBD1 (6 bases). Per the germline V gene, CDR1 is DFQATT and CDR2 is SNEGSKA (reference sequence). CDR3 length: 14 amino acids. The V end lost 2 bases, the J end lost 6 bases, and 15 bases lay between the germline ends. The CDR3 protein is CSARNWQRGDTQYF. In DNA, the CDR3 is TGCAGTGCTAGAAACTGGCAGAGGGGGGATACGCAGTATTTT.

This clonotype has just a few counts. This chain uses TRBV27 with TRBJ1-6; 7 positions agree with TRBD1. The CDR3 covers 13 residues. Trimming removed 5 bases from V and 10 bases from J; junction bases left unmatched: 5. The germline CDR1 and CDR2 sequences are MNHEY and SMNVEV (reference sequence). The CDR3 DNA reads as TGTGCCAGCAGTATGACAGGGCAATCACCCCTCCACTTT. Translating gives CASSMTGQSPLHF.

In its sample, this clonotype was seen many times. This chain links TRBV2 with TRBJ1-3; TRBD1 is a possible D gene (6 bases). V was clipped by 7 bases and J by 4 bases, with 11 bases between them. This CDR3 has 13 amino acids. The germline V gene encodes CDR1 SNHLY and CDR2 FYNNEI. Written as DNA, the CDR3 is TGTGCCAGCACTGGGACAACAGGAAACACCATATATTTT. This encodes CASTGTTGNTIYF.